The 19 T cell receptor beta chains reported below all come from one sample, sequenced in a study of blood T cell repertoires in COVID-19. The method was immunoSEQ multiplex PCR; TCRdb's version includes in-frame clones alone and lacks a portion of them. The sample shows under 350,000 clones, about 86% of them seen only once. The specimen sequenced was PBMCs or T cells enriched from blood (not recorded which). These receptors all come from a woman between 40 and 50 years old with acute COVID-19.

The V and J genes are TRBV4-2 and TRBJ1-5; possibly TRBD1 for D (5 bases). Germline lookup yields CDR1 LGHNA and CDR2 YNFKEQ. The V and J ends lost 0 bases and 7 bases respectively, with 16 bases between them. The CDR3 has 16 amino acids. CDR3 amino acids: CASSQDTHGGGQPQHF. The CDR3 region has the DNA TGTGCCAGCAGCCAAGATACCCACGGGGGTGGGCAGCCCCAGCATTTT.

The rearrangement links TRBV5-4 to TRBJ2-1; TRBD2 matches at 11 bases. J was trimmed by 4 bases and V by 0 bases; bases with no gene match: 0. Per germline, CDR1 SGHNT and CDR2 YYREEE (reference sequence). This CDR3 is built from 15 residues. The CDR3 coding sequence is TGTGCCAGCAGCTTGGCTAGCGGGAGGTACAATGAGCAGTTCTTC. It specifies CASSLASGRYNEQFF.

The chain couples TRBV5-1 to TRBJ1-6, with TRBD1 matching over 10 bases. V shed 5 bases, J shed 8 bases, and the junction held 1 base outside the gene matches. The CDR3 runs 13 residues. The germline CDR1 and CDR2 sequences are SGHRS and YFSETQ. The CDR3 region has the DNA TGCGCCAGCAGAGGGACAGGGGATTCACCCCTCCACTTT. Translating gives CASRGTGDSPLHF.

The chain combines TRBV3-1 (or the pseudogene TRBV3-2) with TRBJ2-5; D call uncertain. The CDR3 length is 15 residues. Germline V lookup: CDR1 LGHDT, CDR2 YNNKEL (reference sequence). Between the trimmed V and J ends, which lost 1 base and 2 bases, there was a span of 11 bases. CDR3 amino acids: CASSQARLIQETQYF. The CDR3 coding sequence is TGTGCCAGCAGCCAAGCCAGGCTGATACAAGAGACCCAGTACTTC.

The chain links TRBV7-2 to TRBJ1-2; the D is unclear. V was pared by 3 bases and J by 8 bases, with 25 bases between. The CDR3 extends over 17 amino acids. The germline CDR1 and CDR2 sequences are SGHTA and FQGNSA. DNA of the CDR3: TGTGCCAGCAGCTTGAAGGTCGGGGAAATCCCTTTCTACGGCTACACCTTC. This codes for CASSLKVGEIPFYGYTF.

The rearrangement joins TRBV5-1 to TRBJ2-5; TRBD1 matches 7 bases. CDR3 length equals 14 residues. V was clipped by 7 bases and J by 3 bases; unmatched bases: 9. From germline, CDR1 is SGHRS and CDR2 YFSETQ. The CDR3 bases are TGCGCCAGCTCAACCGGGACAGCTAAAGAGACCCAGTACTTC. It yields the protein CASSTGTAKETQYF. Based on the CDR3 plus reference TRBV5-1 and TRBJ2-5, the full variable domain is KAGVTQTPRYLIKTRGQQVTLSCSPISGHRSVSWYQQTPGQGLQFLFEYFSETQRNKGNFPGRFSGRQFSNSRSEMNVSTLELGDSALYLCASSTGTAKETQYFGPGTRLLVL.

The rearrangement joins TRBV11-3 to TRBJ2-1; D is uncertain. This CDR3 is built from 14 residues. V shed 3 bases and J shed 7 bases, with 13 bases lying between them. CDR1 is SGHNT and CDR2 is YENEEA in the germline V gene. The CDR3 is CASSLAGPPNEQFF. The DNA of the CDR3 is TGTGCCAGCAGCTTGGCTGGTCCTCCTAATGAGCAGTTCTTC.

With regard to this clone: A read error is likely, as this CDR3 ends without the conserved phenylalanine or tryptophan. No DNA is shown, since the ends of the CDR3 on it are uncertain; the CDR3 is the one TCRdb lists. The chain employs TRBV5-6 and TRBJ2-7; the DNA was not compared with TRBD2, the D call given in the table. Germline assignment: CDR1 SGHDT and CDR2 YYEEEE. The CDR3 totals 13 residues, both ends included. CDR3 sequence reads: CASSTRDGNNKVT.

This clone came up a few times. The J gene is TRBJ2-1, the V gene TRBV21-1; no DNA check was done on the table's D call, TRBD2. TRBV21-1 represents a pseudogene. This CDR3 region has 14 residues. The CDR3 is CATLEGLLRNEQFF. The CDR3 DNA is TGTGCCACCTTAGAGGGTCTGTTGAGGAATGAGCAGTTCTTC.

The chain recombines TRBV4-3 with TRBJ2-2; D possibly corresponds to TRBD1 (5 bases). The V and J ends lost 5 bases and 1 base respectively, with 8 bases between them. Looked up from germline, CDR1 is LGHNA and CDR2 is YSLEER. This CDR3 contains 14 residues. The CDR3 coding sequence is TGCGCCAGCAGCAGTAGGGGGAACACCGGGGAGCTGTTTTTT. It codes for CASSSRGNTGELFF.

J is TRBJ2-5 and V is TRBV18; 7 nucleotides agree with TRBD2. The CDR3 is made up of 15 amino acids. Germline assignment: CDR1 KGHSH and CDR2 LQKENI. V lost 3 bases to trimming and J lost 1 base; unmatched junction nucleotides: 5. The CDR3: CASSPYGTTQETQYF. CDR3 coding DNA: TGTGCCAGCTCACCCTACGGGACTACCCAAGAGACCCAGTACTTC.

The V and J genes are TRBV4-1 and TRBJ2-3; no reliable D call. The CDR3 runs to 13 residues. The V end lost 2 bases, the J end lost 2 bases, and 5 bases lay between the germline ends. Germline loops: CDR1 MGHRA, CDR2 YSYEKL. The CDR3 reads CASSQTPTDTQYF. CDR3 nucleotide sequence: TGCGCCAGCAGCCAAACACCCACAGATACGCAGTATTTT.

The rearrangement links TRBV19 to TRBJ2-6, with 7 bases that match TRBD1. The germline V gene encodes CDR1 LNHDA and CDR2 SQIVND (reference sequence). The CDR3 contains 15 residues. Unmatched junction bases numbered 3, after V lost 4 bases and J lost 3 bases. CDR3 bases: TGTGCCAGTAGTACAGACAGGGTTGGGGCCAACGTCCTGACTTTC. Protein: CASSTDRVGANVLTF. Complete variable domain (other parts from reference TRBV19 and TRBJ2-6): DGGITQSPKYLFRKEGQNVTLSCEQNLNHDAMYWYRQDPGQGLRLIYYSQIVNDFQKGDIAEGYSVSREKKESFPLTVTSAQKNPTAFYLCASSTDRVGANVLTFGAGSRLTVL.

This chain uses TRBV19 with TRBJ1-1; D not certain. The V end was cut by 3 bases, the J end by 1 base, with 9 bases between. This CDR3 spans 14 amino acids. The germline CDR1 and CDR2 sequences are LNHDA and SQIVND (reference sequence). In DNA form, the CDR3 reads TGTGCCAGTAGTATGAGGGATGGGAACACTGAAGCTTTCTTT. Translation gives CASSMRDGNTEAFF.

The gene calls are TRBV10-3 and TRBJ2-2; possible D gene TRBD1, 7 bases. V was cut by 7 bases and J by 4 bases, with 13 bases left in between. CDR1 and CDR2 from the germline V gene are ENHRY and SYGVKD. The CDR3 spans 14 residues. CDR3 loop: CAIKEGARTGELFF. In nucleotides, the CDR3 is TGTGCCATCAAGGAGGGGGCGCGCACCGGGGAGCTGTTTTTT.

The chain uses TRBV12-5 and TRBJ2-2; D is ambiguous. Trimming pared 1 base from V and 6 bases from J, leaving 9 bases between. The CDR3 runs to 14 residues. Germline V gene sequence: CDR1 LGHNT, CDR2 FRNRAP. The CDR3 DNA reads TGTGCTAGTGGTTTGGACTCTAGTGCCGGGGAGCTGTTTTTT. Amino acid sequence: CASGLDSSAGELFF.

The chain combines TRBV7-6 with TRBJ2-2; 14 bases line up with TRBD2. Per the germline V gene, CDR1 is SGHVS and CDR2 is FNYEAQ. The CDR3 runs to 19 residues. The V segment lost 5 bases and the J segment 3 bases; nucleotides outside the gene matches: 11. CDR3 loop: CASSPRLAGGRIDTGELFF. Here the CDR3 DNA reads TGTGCCAGCAGCCCCCGACTAGCGGGGGGGCGGATTGACACCGGGGAGCTGTTTTTT.

CDR3 sequence: CASSNRDLVGGRSPLHF. The CDR3 bases are TGTGCCAGCAGCAACCGCGATTTAGTGGGGGGACGGTCACCCCTCCACTTT. The chain recombines TRBV21-1 with TRBJ1-6. TRBV21-1 corresponds to a pseudogene. The CDR3 contains 17 residues.

The chain couples TRBV19 to TRBJ2-7; TRBD2 aligns across 16 bases. The CDR3 extends over 18 amino acids. Germline-derived CDR1 and CDR2 are LNHDA and SQIVND (reference sequence). The junction had 10 bases not matched to a gene; V was cut back by 6 bases and J by 2 bases. CDR3 coding DNA: TGTGCCAGTAGCTTATACGGGACTAGCGGGAGGGCCGCCTACGAGCAGTACTTC. Amino acid sequence: CASSLYGTSGRAAYEQYF.